Shown below are 3 T cell receptor beta chains from a single sample sequenced in a study of cytomegalovirus exposure and HLA in healthy donors. The study ran its PCR with 60 Vbeta and 13 Jbeta primers. Using immunoSEQ multiplex PCR, the repertoire was profiled, and TCRdb retains in-frame clones only, with some absent. The table has about 150,000 clones, 80% seen once; the top ten hold roughly 13%. Sequencing was performed on PBMCs. Receptor source: a man aged 25 to 40 in good health and CMV-seropositive.

DNA of the CDR3: TGTGCCAGCAGCCCCGTGGTGGGCAATGAAGCTTTCTTT. This codes for CASSPVVGNEAFF. The chain has TRBV6-5 and TRBJ1-1; the D is unclear. Germline CDR1 is MNHEY and CDR2 is SVGAGI. CDR3 length equals 13 residues. The V end was cut by 6 bases, the J end by 7 bases, with 15 bases between.

Note on this clone: The identical CDR3 is also encoded by other nucleotide sequences in the sample. The rearrangement uses TRBV9 and TRBJ2-1; the D gene is possibly TRBD2 (5 bases). V lost 0 bases and J 2 bases, leaving 9 bases between the germline ends. CDR3 length equals 15 residues. Germline V gene sequence: CDR1 SGDLS, CDR2 YYNGEE. The CDR3 DNA sequence: TGTGCCAGCAGCGTAGGTTCCGGGACCTACAATGAGCAGTTCTTC. This translates into CASSVGSGTYNEQFF.

The chain recombines TRBV5-1 with TRBJ2-1, with 10 positions matching TRBD2. J lost 0 bases, V lost 0 bases, and 9 bases had no gene match. Germline CDR1 and CDR2: SGHRS and YFSETQ. This CDR3 spans 19 amino acids. CDR3 sequence: CASSLGGIASGSSYNEQFF. The DNA of the CDR3 is TGCGCCAGCAGCTTGGGGGGGATTGCTAGCGGGAGCTCCTACAATGAGCAGTTCTTC.